What follows is one TCR beta chain and its context. The antigen is unknown. The V and J ends lost 5 bases and 9 bases, in that order; junction bases with no gene match: 9. Germline CDR1 is MNHNS and CDR2 is SASEGT. CDR3 size: 13 residues. This sample is drawn from a study of T cells in Graves' hyperthyroidism and ophthalmopathy. Study in general: Specimen type is peripheral blood, collected at initial diagnosis prior to any treatment.

Broader study findings: Blood shared most expanded thyroid clonotypes above 0.001.

PBMCs came from 10 ml fresh peripheral blood. RNA transcripts were the template for amplifying TCR beta CDR3 regions. When the TCR CDR3 underwent first-round RT-PCR, the HTBI primer set was used. Each CDR3 protein is one row after TCRdb ran MiXCR on the multiplex PCR reads. The repertoire has around 260,000 distinct CDR3 sequences, 25% to 30% of them found once; the top ten carry 20% to 30%. V is TRBV6-1 and J is TRBJ2-5, with 7 bases fitting TRBD2. Sequenced input: blood. The receptor was isolated from a man in his forties with Graves' hyperthyroidism that later progressed to Graves' ophthalmopathy. CDR3 sequence: CASSPSGLPPQYF. CDR3 sequence (DNA): TGTGCCAGCAGTCCTTCGGGACTACCTCCCCAGTACTTC.